Each of the 22 T cell receptor beta chains below was sequenced from the same sample in a study of PD-L1 blockade in urothelial cancer. Sample time point: peripheral blood 6 weeks after treatment start. Assay used: immunoSEQ multiplex PCR; TCRdb lists only in-frame clones, some missing. The sample has 83,000 or so clones, roughly 80% seen once. The sample in question was PBMCs, obtained around atezolizumab (anti-PD-L1) treatment. Receptors were obtained from a man in his 70s with urothelial cancer.

The V and J genes are TRBV6-5 and TRBJ1-1, with a tentative D call TRBD1 (5 bases). The CDR3 consists of 11 residues. Looked up from germline, CDR1 is MNHEY and CDR2 is SVGAGI. Trimming took 5 bases from V and 11 from J, leaving 12 bases between them. Here the CDR3 reads CASSTEGRAFF. The DNA of the CDR3 is TGTGCCAGCAGTACGGAGGGGAGGGCTTTCTTT.

The chain employs TRBV6-4 and TRBJ1-6; D call uncertain. Germline V gives CDR1 MRHNA, CDR2 SNTAGT. Trimming shortened V by 6 bases and J by 0 bases, and 15 bases separated the two germline ends. This CDR3 has 17 residues. The CDR3: CASRSLPRGSYNSPLHF. The CDR3 region has the DNA TGTGCCAGCAGGTCCCTACCCCGTGGCTCCTATAATTCACCCCTCCACTTT.

J is TRBJ1-1 and V is TRBV18; D is uncertain. Trimming took off 0 bases at V and 7 bases at J, with 15 bases between the two ends. The CDR3 contains 15 residues. Germline V gives CDR1 KGHSH, CDR2 LQKENI. The CDR3 is CASSPPTAGELEAFF. For the CDR3, the DNA is TGTGCCAGCTCACCACCGACTGCCGGAGAACTTGAAGCTTTCTTT.

The chain combines TRBV9 with TRBJ2-7, with 12 bases aligning to TRBD2. Per germline, CDR1 SGDLS and CDR2 YYNGEE. Trimming cost V 0 bases and J 5 bases; bases outside gene matches: 9. This CDR3 comprises 17 residues. The CDR3 bases are TGTGCCAGCAGCGTAGGGACTAGCGGGGATCTCGCCAACGAGCAGTACTTC. This encodes CASSVGTSGDLANEQYF.

The chain uses TRBV5-1 and TRBJ2-7, with D possibly TRBD1 on 6 matching bases. The germline V gene has CDR1 SGHRS and CDR2 YFSETQ. The CDR3 is 16 amino acids. Trimming took 2 bases from V and 3 from J, leaving 18 bases between them. The chain's CDR3 is CASSFQKTGEFYEQYF. CDR3 coding DNA: TGCGCCAGCAGCTTCCAAAAGACAGGCGAATTCTACGAGCAGTACTTC.

Regarding this clone: At the DNA level, this CDR3 is encoded by other sequences in the same sample as well. V and J are TRBV6-1 and TRBJ2-7, with D perhaps matching TRBD1 (5 bases). Germline CDR1 and CDR2: MNHNS and SASEGT. With 1 base removed from V and 0 bases from J, the gap between germline ends came to 7 bases. CDR3 length: 14 residues. CDR3: CASSEEGFSYEQYF. In nucleotides, the CDR3 is TGTGCCAGCAGTGAAGAGGGGTTCTCCTACGAGCAGTACTTC.

This clone was picked up one time. The chain has TRBV5-6 and TRBJ2-5, with 9 bases fitting TRBD1. In germline, CDR1 is SGHDT, CDR2 YYEEEE. V gave up 2 bases and J gave up 4 bases; unmatched junction bases: 6. The CDR3 is 15 amino acids. This CDR3 reads CASSLQGASGETQYF. DNA for the CDR3: TGTGCCAGCAGCTTACAGGGGGCATCGGGAGAGACCCAGTACTTC.

V usage is TRBV6-1 and J usage is TRBJ2-2, with D possibly TRBD2 on 5 matching bases. CDR1 is MNHNS, CDR2 SASEGT, per germline. The ends were cut back, 4 bases at V and 15 bases at J, with 15 bases in the middle. The CDR3 spans 12 residues. This chain's CDR3 is CASSVTDGIVFF. CDR3 sequence (DNA): TGTGCCAGCAGTGTGACGGACGGGATTGTGTTTTTT.

This rearrangement joins TRBV19 to TRBJ1-2; TRBD1 agrees at 11 bases. The J segment lost 2 bases and the V segment lost 6 bases, leaving 17 bases of the junction unmatched. This CDR3 region has 19 residues. CDR1 and CDR2 from the germline V gene are LNHDA and SQIVND (reference sequence). As DNA, the CDR3 is TGTGCCAGTAGAGGGACAGGGGGTATTGAAGGTTACCCCAACTATGGCTACACCTTC. Translation: CASRGTGGIEGYPNYGYTF.

The gene calls are TRBV6-1 and TRBJ1-6; unclear D gene. The CDR3 covers 13 residues. V lost 3 bases and J 9 bases, leaving 9 bases between the germline ends. The germline CDR1 and CDR2 sequences are MNHNS and SASEGT. CDR3 amino acids: CASSEEGLSPLHF. The CDR3 nucleotides are TGTGCCAGCAGTGAGGAGGGCCTTTCACCCCTCCACTTT.

The chain links TRBV13 to TRBJ2-7; no firm D call. The CDR3 contains 13 residues. With 0 bases removed from V and 3 bases from J, the gap between germline ends came to 6 bases. The germline V gene has CDR1 PRHDT and CDR2 FYEKMQ (reference sequence). CDR3 in DNA: TGTGCCAGCAGCTTAGGCCTTAGCTACGAGCAGTACTTC. Its protein product is CASSLGLSYEQYF. Full variable domain (remainder filled in from reference TRBV13 and TRBJ2-7): AAGVIQSPRHLIKEKRETATLKCYPIPRHDTVYWYQQGPGQDPQFLISFYEKMQSDKGSIPDRFSAQQFSDYHSELNMSSLELGDSALYFCASSLGLSYEQYFGPGTRLTVT.

This chain connects TRBV5-1 to TRBJ1-5; 10 positions agree with TRBD1. In germline, CDR1 is SGHRS, CDR2 YFSETQ. Trimming took 4 bases from V and 2 from J; bases not matched to a gene: 6. The CDR3 runs to 16 residues. The CDR3 sequence is CASSLGQGVGNQPQHF. CDR3 bases: TGCGCCAGCAGCCTTGGACAGGGGGTTGGCAATCAGCCCCAGCATTTT.

CDR3 in DNA: TGTGCCAGCAGCTTAGAGCGGGAGGCTGGGGGGCAGTACTTC. Its translation: CASSLEREAGGQYF. The chain uses TRBV7-2 and TRBJ2-7; 9 nucleotides match TRBD2. This CDR3 is 14 amino acids long. Germline V gene sequence: CDR1 SGHTA, CDR2 FQGNSA. The junction had 7 bases not matched to a gene; V was cut back by 1 base and J by 9 bases.

J is TRBJ1-1 and V is TRBV7-2, with D tentatively TRBD1 (5 bases). Deletions cut 3 bases from V and 1 base from J, with 9 bases between. The CDR3 loop spans 14 amino acids. CDR1 is SGHTA and CDR2 is FQGNSA in the germline V gene. DNA for the CDR3: TGTGCCAGCAGCTTGCGGGACCCGAACACTGAAGCTTTCTTT. It encodes CASSLRDPNTEAFF. Looking up the rest from reference TRBV7-2 and TRBJ1-1 gives the full variable domain: GAGVSQSPSNKVTEKGKDVELRCDPISGHTALYWYRQSLGQGLEFLIYFQGNSAPDKSGLPSDRFSAERTGGSVSTLTIQRTQQEDSAVYLCASSLRDPNTEAFFGQGTRLTVV.

The chain recombines TRBV29-1 with TRBJ2-3; 9 bases line up with TRBD1. This CDR3 region has 14 residues. V shed 5 bases and J 4 bases; nucleotides not matched to a gene: 7. Germline CDR1 is SQVTM and CDR2 is ANQGSEA. The CDR3 loop reads CSVWADRGPDTQYF. CDR3 bases: TGCAGCGTTTGGGCGGACAGGGGCCCAGATACGCAGTATTTT.

The chain is built from TRBV5-1 and TRBJ2-3; D perhaps matches TRBD1 (6 bases). The germline CDR1 and CDR2 sequences are SGHRS and YFSETQ. V shed 3 bases and J shed 1 base, with 12 bases lying between them. The CDR3 has 15 amino acids. The CDR3 protein is CASSSQGSRTDTQYF. Here the CDR3 DNA reads TGCGCCAGCAGCTCCCAGGGGTCCCGCACAGATACGCAGTATTTT.

The chain carries TRBV6-5 and TRBJ2-7, with TRBD2 matching 10 bases. The germline CDR1 and CDR2 sequences are MNHEY and SVGAGI. The length of the CDR3 is 15 residues. Trimming cost V 4 bases and J 4 bases; bases outside gene matches: 7. In nucleotides, the CDR3 is TGTGCCAGCAGTTCTGCGTCTAGCGGGAGATACGAGCAGTACTTC. Protein: CASSSASSGRYEQYF.

The V call is TRBV19, the J call TRBJ1-3; tentative D call: TRBD1 (5 bases). With 5 bases removed from V and 4 bases from J, the gap between germline ends came to 15 bases. This CDR3 comprises 15 residues. The germline CDR1 and CDR2 sequences are LNHDA and SQIVND (reference sequence). CDR3 nucleotides: TGTGCCAGTAGTTCAGGAGGGGTGGGAGGAAACACCATATATTTT. As protein: CASSSGGVGGNTIYF.

This clone was observed once. V gene TRBV5-1 combines with J gene TRBJ2-4; 8 bases are shared with TRBD1. Trimming at V came to 0 bases and at J to 10 bases, leaving 9 bases not matched to a gene. This CDR3 contains 15 residues. Germline lookup yields CDR1 SGHRS and CDR2 YFSETQ. The CDR3 DNA reads as TGCGCCAGCAGCTTGGAGGCCAGGGGGCTAGATATTCAGTACTTC. It is translated as CASSLEARGLDIQYF.

V usage is TRBV18 and J usage is TRBJ2-2; D may be TRBD2 (5 bases). There are 12 residues in the CDR3. Trimming took off 8 bases at V and 5 bases at J, with 9 bases between the two ends. Germline V gene data show CDR1 as KGHSH and CDR2 as LQKENI. The CDR3 sequence: CASAPGTGELFF. DNA for the CDR3: TGTGCCAGCGCCCCGGGGACCGGGGAGCTGTTTTTT.

The rearrangement uses TRBV5-1 and TRBJ2-4; 8 bases are a match to TRBD1. Germline CDR1 is SGHRS and CDR2 is YFSETQ. Trimming cost V 0 bases and J 9 bases; bases outside gene matches: 8. The CDR3 covers 15 residues. The CDR3 region is CASSLDGGQVPIQYF. CDR3 DNA sequence: TGCGCCAGCAGCTTGGATGGGGGACAGGTTCCCATTCAGTACTTC.

V and J are TRBV19 and TRBJ2-5, with 10 bases matching TRBD1. Trimming took 6 bases from V and 3 from J; bases not matched to a gene: 7. Germline CDR1 is LNHDA and CDR2 is SQIVND (reference sequence). This CDR3 has 15 residues. The CDR3 region is CASSPSGTGEETQYF. The DNA for the CDR3 is TGTGCCAGTAGCCCCTCCGGGACAGGGGAAGAGACCCAGTACTTC.